This entry lists 18 T cell receptor beta chains sequenced from one sample in a study of T cell responses to AZD1222 COVID-19 vaccine. TCRdb's table, derived via immunoSEQ multiplex PCR, lists solely in-frame clones and lacks some. The sample carries 200,000 or so clones, 92% recorded once. Sequences were derived from peripheral blood, sampled on day 0 of AZD1222 vaccination. These receptors all come from an adult in good health.

The V and J genes are TRBV11-2 and TRBJ1-6; D unresolved. The CDR3 length is 16 residues. Germline V gives CDR1 SGHAT, CDR2 FQNNGV. V was shortened by 5 bases and J by 7 bases, with 18 bases between the two germline ends. Here the CDR3 reads CASSERLGMGNSPLHF. The CDR3 region has the DNA TGTGCCAGCAGCGAAAGACTGGGGATGGGAAATTCACCCCTCCACTTT.

This clone was observed a single time. The chain joins TRBV10-2 to TRBJ2-7; TRBD2 aligns across 7 bases. Trimming at V came to 6 bases and at J to 2 bases, leaving 13 bases not matched to a gene. Germline assignment: CDR1 WSHSY and CDR2 SAAADI. This CDR3 contains 16 residues. The CDR3 loop is CASRGGGPMRAYEQYF. CDR3 in DNA: TGCGCCAGCAGGGGCGGGGGACCGATGCGTGCCTACGAGCAGTACTTC.

This clone was seen only a few times. CDR3 in amino acids: CASSLDRGYGYTF. CDR3 coding DNA: TGCGCCAGCAGCTTGGACAGGGGGTATGGCTACACCTTC. The chain carries TRBV5-1 and TRBJ1-2; 8 bases match TRBD1. There are 13 residues in the CDR3. Germline CDR1 reads SGHRS; CDR2 reads YFSETQ. Germline trimming cut 0 bases from V and 5 bases from J; bases unmatched to any gene: 0.

This rearrangement joins TRBV3-1 (or the pseudogene TRBV3-2) to TRBJ1-1; the D is unclear. Deletions cut 1 base from V and 3 bases from J, with 9 bases between. Germline assignment: CDR1 LGHDT and CDR2 YNNKEL (reference sequence). The CDR3 contains 14 residues. CDR3 residues: CASSQAGRYTEAFF. The CDR3 DNA follows: TGTGCCAGCAGCCAAGCGGGCAGATACACTGAAGCTTTCTTT.

V is TRBV5-6 and J is TRBJ2-7; 11 bases are a match to TRBD2. From germline, CDR1 is SGHDT and CDR2 YYEEEE. CDR3 size: 18 residues. V gave up 1 base and J gave up 5 bases; unmatched junction bases: 14. The DNA of the CDR3 is TGTGCCAGCAGCTTGAGGTTAGCGGGAGGGCCGTTGAAGAACGAGCAGTACTTC. It is translated as CASSLRLAGGPLKNEQYF.

This clone came up a few times. The chain links TRBV19 to TRBJ2-3; 10 positions match TRBD2. The CDR3 covers 14 residues. Unmatched junction bases numbered 4, after V lost 9 bases and J lost 1 base. Per germline, CDR1 LNHDA and CDR2 SQIVND (reference sequence). CDR3 nucleotide sequence: TGTGCCAGCACCGGGACTAGCGGCACAGATACGCAGTATTTT. It translates to CASTGTSGTDTQYF.

This rearrangement joins TRBV5-1 to TRBJ2-5; D gene uncertain. With 1 base removed from V and 3 bases from J, the gap between germline ends came to 7 bases. Germline CDR1 and CDR2: SGHRS and YFSETQ. The CDR3 has 13 amino acids. CDR3 loop: CASSLIGKETQYF. The CDR3 nucleotides are TGCGCCAGCAGCTTGATAGGGAAAGAGACCCAGTACTTC.

The chain couples TRBV29-1 to TRBJ2-1, with 8 bases matching TRBD2. CDR3 length: 16 amino acids. With V trimmed by 0 bases and J by 4 bases, 8 bases remained unmatched. Germline V gives CDR1 SQVTM, CDR2 ANQGSEA. CDR3 protein: CSVEDHDAGGYNEQFF. The CDR3 region has the DNA TGCAGCGTTGAAGATCACGACGCGGGAGGATACAATGAGCAGTTCTTC.

This chain links TRBV9 with TRBJ2-7, with TRBD2 identical over 8 bases. The CDR3 covers 16 residues. Looked up from germline, CDR1 is SGDLS and CDR2 is YYNGEE. Trimming at V came to 0 bases and at J to 7 bases, leaving 12 bases not matched to a gene. Here the CDR3 reads CASSVDPGLPGGEQYF. For the CDR3, the DNA is TGTGCCAGCAGCGTAGACCCCGGACTACCGGGGGGGGAGCAGTACTTC.

This chain joins TRBV7-2 and TRBJ1-1; D is unclear. V gave up 3 bases and J gave up 3 bases, with 5 bases separating them. The CDR3 contains 12 residues. The germline CDR1 and CDR2 sequences are SGHTA and FQGNSA. CDR3 region: CASSFSDTEAFF. CDR3 sequence (DNA): TGTGCCAGCAGCTTCTCAGACACTGAAGCTTTCTTT.

J is TRBJ1-5 and V is TRBV2; TRBD1 might be the D (5 bases). Germline CDR1 and CDR2: SNHLY and FYNNEI. This CDR3 has 16 amino acids. Trimming left V 5 bases short and J 1 base short, with 15 bases between. CDR3 nucleotide sequence: TGTGCCAGCAGTCCTTCGCCGGGGCCCAGCAATCAGCCCCAGCATTTT. Translated, it gives CASSPSPGPSNQPQHF.

The rearrangement uses TRBV19 and TRBJ2-2; D perhaps matches TRBD1 (6 bases). Trimming took off 6 bases at V and 4 bases at J, with 12 bases between the two ends. The CDR3 has 14 residues. Germline V lookup: CDR1 LNHDA, CDR2 SQIVND (reference sequence). The CDR3 sequence is CASRTLDSTGELFF. CDR3 sequence (DNA): TGTGCCAGTAGGACCCTGGACAGCACCGGGGAGCTGTTTTTT.

This chain joins TRBV4-2 and TRBJ1-1; D is uncertain. Trimming took off 1 base at V and 1 base at J, with 10 bases between the two ends. The CDR3 is made up of 15 amino acids. Germline V gene sequence: CDR1 LGHNA, CDR2 YNFKEQ. Written as DNA, the CDR3 is TGTGCCAGCAGCCAAGTGGAGACATGGAACACTGAAGCTTTCTTT. It yields the protein CASSQVETWNTEAFF.

The CDR3 bases are TGTGCCAGCAGCGCCTTAGCGGGGGGGAGCACAGATACGCAGTATTTT. It codes for CASSALAGGSTDTQYF. The genes are TRBV9 and TRBJ2-3, with 11 positions matching TRBD2. Germline CDR1 and CDR2: SGDLS and YYNGEE. J was trimmed by 0 bases and V by 3 bases; bases with no gene match: 3. The CDR3 is made up of 16 amino acids. Using reference TRBV9 and TRBJ2-3 for the parts outside the CDR3, the full variable domain is DSGVTQTPKHLITATGQRVTLRCSPRSGDLSVYWYQQSLDQGLQFLIQYYNGEERAKGNILERFSAQQFPDLHSELNLSSLELGDSALYFCASSALAGGSTDTQYFGPGTRLTVL.

This rearrangement joins TRBV6-1 to TRBJ2-7, with unresolved D. This CDR3 comprises 13 residues. Trimming took off 3 bases at V and 2 bases at J, with 8 bases between the two ends. CDR1 is MNHNS and CDR2 is SASEGT in the germline V gene. DNA for the CDR3: TGTGCCAGCAGTGAGAGACTGGCCTACGAGCAGTACTTC. As protein: CASSERLAYEQYF.

The rearrangement uses TRBV19 and TRBJ1-5, with TRBD1 identical over 7 bases. Looked up from germline, CDR1 is LNHDA and CDR2 is SQIVND (reference sequence). V trimming: 10 bases; J trimming: 6 bases; junction bases outside the gene matches: 9. The CDR3 covers 13 residues. This CDR3 reads CAITRTGPQPQHF. Here the CDR3 DNA reads TGTGCCATCACCCGGACAGGTCCTCAGCCCCAGCATTTT.

The gene calls are TRBV29-1 and TRBJ1-1; D perhaps matches TRBD1 (5 bases). Germline-derived CDR1 and CDR2 are SQVTM and ANQGSEA. CDR3 length: 14 residues. The V gene lost 6 bases and the J gene lost 2 bases, with 16 bases spanning the gap. This CDR3 is CSVCWTGGNTEAFF. CDR3 coding DNA: TGCAGCGTCTGTTGGACGGGGGGAAACACTGAAGCTTTCTTT.

The rearrangement links TRBV30 to TRBJ2-2; TRBD2 agrees at 9 bases. Germline CDR1 reads GTSNPN; CDR2 reads SVGIG (reference sequence). CDR3 length equals 12 residues. V was pared by 5 bases and J by 7 bases, with 2 bases of the junction left unmatched. DNA for the CDR3: TGTGCCTGGCGTAGCGGGAGCGGGGAGCTGTTTTTT. Its translation is CAWRSGSGELFF.